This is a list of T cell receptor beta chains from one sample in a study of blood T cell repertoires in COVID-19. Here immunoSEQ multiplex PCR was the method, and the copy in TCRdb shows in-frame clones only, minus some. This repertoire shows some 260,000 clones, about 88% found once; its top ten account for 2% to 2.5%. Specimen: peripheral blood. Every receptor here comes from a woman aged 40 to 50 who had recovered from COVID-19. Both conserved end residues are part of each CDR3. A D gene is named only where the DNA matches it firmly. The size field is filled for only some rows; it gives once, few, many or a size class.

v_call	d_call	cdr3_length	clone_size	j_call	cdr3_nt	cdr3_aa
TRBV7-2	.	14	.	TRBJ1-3	TGTGCCAGCAGCGCCGGTCCTACTGGAAACACCATATATTTT	CASSAGPTGNTIYF
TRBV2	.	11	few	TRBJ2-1	TGTGCCAGCAGTGCGAACTTGAAGCAGTTCTTC	CASSANLKQFF
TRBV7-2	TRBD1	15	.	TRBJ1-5	TGTGCCAGCAGCCCCCGGACAGGAGTCAATCAGCCCCAGCATTTT	CASSPRTGVNQPQHF
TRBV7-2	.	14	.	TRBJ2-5	TGTGCCAGCAGCCCCGGAGCCTACGGCGAGACCCAGTACTTC	CASSPGAYGETQYF
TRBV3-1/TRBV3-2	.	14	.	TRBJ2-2	TGTGCCAGCAGCCAAGTCTCTAGAACCGGGGAGCTGTTTTTT	CASSQVSRTGELFF
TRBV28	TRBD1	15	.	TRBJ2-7	TGTGCCAGCAGTTCCCCGGGACAGGGGGCCTACGAGCAGTACTTC	CASSSPGQGAYEQYF
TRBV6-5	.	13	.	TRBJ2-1	TGTGCCAGCAGTTACTACGGCTACAATGAGCAGTTCTTC	CASSYYGYNEQFF
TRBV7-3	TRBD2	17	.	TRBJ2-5	TGTGCCAGCAGCTTGGGTGCGGGAGGATCCCGTTTGGGGGCCCAGTACTTC	CASSLGAGGSRLGAQYF
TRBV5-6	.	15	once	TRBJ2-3	TGTGCCAGCAGCTTTAGGACTATAATCCCAGATACGCAGTATTTT	CASSFRTIIPDTQYF
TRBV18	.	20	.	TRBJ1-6	TGTGCCAGCTCACTTAATCCGGGACAAGGGCGAGGGGTGAATAATTCACCCCTCCACTTT	CASSLNPGQGRGVNNSPLHF
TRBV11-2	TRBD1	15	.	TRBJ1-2	TGTGCCAGCAGCCGTCCCGGGACAGAACTCTATGGCTACACCTTC	CASSRPGTELYGYTF
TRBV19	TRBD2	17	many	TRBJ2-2	TGTGCCAGTAGTTCCGGGGTAGCGGGAGCCTCTGGCGGGGAGCTGTTTTTT	CASSSGVAGASGGELFF
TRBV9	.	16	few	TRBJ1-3	TGTGCCAGCACCCCGGCCAGGGCTTCCTCTGGAAACACCATATATTTT	CASTPARASSGNTIYF
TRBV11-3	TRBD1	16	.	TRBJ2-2	TGTGCCAGCAGCCCTCGACAGGGGAGTGTCACCGGGGAGCTGTTTTTT	CASSPRQGSVTGELFF
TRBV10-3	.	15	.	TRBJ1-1	TGTGCCATCAGTGAGCAGGGTTGGGTGAACACTGAAGCTTTCTTT	CAISEQGWVNTEAFF
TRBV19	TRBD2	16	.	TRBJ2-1	TGTGCCAGTAGGCCACCAGCCGGGGAGGGCCACAATGAGCAGTTCTTC	CASRPPAGEGHNEQFF
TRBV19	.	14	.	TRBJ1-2	TGTGCCAGTACCAGCCTCCCGGACAGCTATGGCTACACCTTC	CASTSLPDSYGYTF
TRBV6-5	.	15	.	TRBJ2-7	TGTGCCAGCGGTCCGCGCGGGGGCCTCTCCTACGAGCAGTACTTC	CASGPRGGLSYEQYF
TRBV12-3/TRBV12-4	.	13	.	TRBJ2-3	TGTGCCAGCAGGAGCTCGGGCACAGATACGCAGTATTTT	CASRSSGTDTQYF
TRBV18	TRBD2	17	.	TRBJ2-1	TGTGCCAGCTCCCCCAATACACTAGCGGGACTCGACAATGAGCAGTTCTTC	CASSPNTLAGLDNEQFF